The rows below give T cell receptor beta chains drawn from one sample of a study of cytomegalovirus exposure and HLA in healthy donors. Only in-frame clones appear in the TCRdb table, and some are missing; sequencing was by immunoSEQ multiplex PCR. The sample lists approximately 120,000 clones; more than 9% were seen once. Material: PBMCs. The receptors were sampled from a woman aged 18-29 years in good health and CMV-seropositive. Both conserved end residues are trimmed from each CDR3. The order of the fields is J gene, V gene, CDR3 protein.

J: TRBJ2-7
V: TRBV2
CDR3: ASSDYQPNPYEQY

J: TRBJ2-4
V: TRBV29-1
CDR3: SGTDAKNIQY

J: TRBJ2-3
V: TRBV6-6
CDR3: ASSYSEGGMDTQY

J: TRBJ1-2
V: TRBV7-9
CDR3: ASSLKDGTGTYGYT

J: TRBJ1-2
V: TRBV14
CDR3: ASSQDRRGYGYT

J: TRBJ1-5
V: TRBV28
CDR3: ASSRQGVQPQH

J: TRBJ1-1
V: TRBV27
CDR3: ASRTGGTVNTEAF

J: TRBJ1-2
V: TRBV29-1
CDR3: SVEAGVNYGYT

J: TRBJ1-5
V: TRBV5-4
CDR3: ASSLAGGGGNQPQH

J: TRBJ1-1
V: TRBV2
CDR3: ATYSGTGGAGAF

J: TRBJ2-5
V: TRBV27
CDR3: ASGYGTTSGETQY

J: TRBJ1-5
V: TRBV28
CDR3: ASSLLGRNGMPQH

J: TRBJ1-1
V: TRBV30
CDR3: AWSGQMNTEAF

J: TRBJ2-7
V: TRBV19
CDR3: ASSIDRVRGLYEQY

J: .
V: TRBV7-8
CDR3: ASSLALGRQGAYEQY

J: TRBJ2-3
V: TRBV5-4
CDR3: ASSLEGDTQY

J: TRBJ2-1
V: TRBV5-1
CDR3: ASSSNRADSYNEQF

J: TRBJ2-3
V: TRBV5-1
CDR3: ASSLGRSTDTQY

J: TRBJ1-1
V: TRBV18
CDR3: ASSPRDSSNTEAF

J: TRBJ2-5
V: TRBV18
CDR3: ASSPPQQGDWLEETQY

J: TRBJ2-1
V: TRBV5-1
CDR3: ATGGTEQF

J: TRBJ2-7
V: TRBV7-7
CDR3: ASSLDGGLGEQY

J: TRBJ1-4
V: TRBV27
CDR3: ASSPLDSYNEKLF

J: TRBJ2-7
V: TRBV27
CDR3: ASSLSRGPYEQY

J: TRBJ1-5
V: TRBV28
CDR3: ASSLPGGAGNQPQH

J: TRBJ1-4
V: TRBV27
CDR3: ASSLTGVGKLF

J: TRBJ1-1
V: TRBV4-2
CDR3: ASSHVPGQGAGTEAF

J: TRBJ1-1
V: TRBV5-1
CDR3: ASSSTGKEAF

J: TRBJ2-5
V: TRBV5-1
CDR3: ASSLIPEETQY

J: TRBJ2-7
V: TRBV18
CDR3: ASSPDLRDSLTIITYEQY

J: TRBJ2-5
V: TRBV19
CDR3: ANRLWGQETQY

J: TRBJ2-2
V: TRBV2
CDR3: ASSSGSTGELF

J: TRBJ1-4
V: TRBV6-5
CDR3: ASSPRRPGGEKLF

J: TRBJ2-1
V: TRBV7-3
CDR3: ASSLGGDYNEQF

J: .
V: TRBV5-1
CDR3: ASSSGLADPYEQY

J: TRBJ2-7
V: TRBV28
CDR3: ASSWVNWSSYEQH

J: TRBJ2-2
V: TRBV11-2
CDR3: ASSLYGLDTGELF

J: TRBJ1-2
V: TRBV5-1
CDR3: ASSWEGRNSGGYT

J: TRBJ1-2
V: TRBV6-1
CDR3: AITGGFHGYT

J: TRBJ1-1
V: TRBV6-6
CDR3: ASYLGEGWNTEAF

J: TRBJ1-1
V: TRBV28
CDR3: ASTPGTGVLLNTEAF

J: TRBJ2-2
V: TRBV13
CDR3: ASSFPNRDTGELF

J: TRBJ2-7
V: TRBV7-9
CDR3: ASQPGQGFYEQY

J: TRBJ1-5
V: TRBV4-1
CDR3: ASSQQGGTDQPQH

J: TRBJ1-2
V: TRBV6-5
CDR3: ASSAGTGRYGYT